Shown below are 8 T cell receptor beta chains from a single sample sequenced in a study of cytomegalovirus exposure and HLA in healthy donors (TCRdb year 2017). The receptor library was made with the immunoSEQ multiplex PCR assay. For the multiplex PCR, a mixture combining 60 forward primers for TCR Vbeta segments and 13 reverse primers for TCR Jbeta segments was used. TCRdb took over this immuneACCESS table, retaining in-frame rearrangements with V and J assigned. Such tables are incomplete; in checked studies, under half of the missing clones stem from an unresolved V gene, and the remainder is unexplained. This sample comprises about 76,000 clones, roughly 81% of them detected only once. In total, the top ten clones hold about 1.9% of the sample. The specimen sequenced was PBMCs. These receptors originate from a woman aged 30 to 39 in good health and CMV-seronegative.

The chain carries TRBV28 and TRBJ2-1; 7 bases align to TRBD2. Unmatched junction bases numbered 11, after V lost 4 bases and J lost 8 bases. CDR1 MDHEN and CDR2 SYDVKM come from the germline V gene. CDR3 length: 15 residues. CDR3 protein: CASSSASSGGHEQFF. In nucleotides, the CDR3 is TGTGCCAGCAGTTCCGCGAGTTCGGGAGGCCATGAGCAGTTCTTC.

This clone came up a few times. The chain has TRBV7-9 and TRBJ2-1, with 14 bases lining up with TRBD2. The CDR3 extends over 18 amino acids. V gave up 5 bases and J gave up 7 bases; unmatched junction bases: 13. The germline V gene encodes CDR1 SEHNR and CDR2 FQNEAQ (reference sequence). The DNA for the CDR3 is TGTGCCAGCAGCCCCGCCGGCCGACTAGCGGGAGGGCTAAATGAGCAGTTCTTC. This gives the protein CASSPAGRLAGGLNEQFF. Based on the CDR3 plus reference TRBV7-9 and TRBJ2-1, the full variable domain is DTGVSQNPRHKITKRGQNVTFRCDPISEHNRLYWYRQTLGQGPEFLTYFQNEAQLEKSRLLSDRFSAERPKGSFSTLEIQRTEQGDSAMYLCASSPAGRLAGGLNEQFFGPGTRLTVL.

This sequence joins TRBV6-1 and TRBJ1-1; unclear D gene. Trimming stripped 6 bases from V and 4 bases from J, with 9 bases between. Germline V gene lookup returns CDR1 MNHNS and CDR2 SASEGT. CDR3 size: 12 residues. The CDR3 reads CASSLRSTEAFF. CDR3 coding DNA: TGTGCCAGCAGCCTACGAAGCACTGAAGCTTTCTTT.

The gene calls are TRBV5-1 and TRBJ2-7, with TRBD1 matching 10 bases. This CDR3 is 16 amino acids long. Germline loops: CDR1 SGHRS, CDR2 YFSETQ. V dropped 0 bases and J dropped 3; count of bases not matched to a gene: 6. CDR3 in amino acids: CASSLDPGTGDYEQYF. For the CDR3, the DNA is TGCGCCAGCAGCTTGGATCCCGGGACAGGGGACTACGAGCAGTACTTC.

The chain links TRBV18 to TRBJ1-2; weak D call: TRBD1 (6 bases). The V gene's germline CDR1 is KGHSH and CDR2 LQKENI. The CDR3 is 14 residues long. V was trimmed by 3 bases and J by 4 bases, leaving 12 bases between them. The CDR3 is CASSPQGTAYGYTF. CDR3 DNA: TGTGCCAGCTCACCTCAGGGGACCGCCTATGGCTACACCTTC. Drawing the rest from reference TRBV18 and TRBJ1-2, the complete variable domain is NAGVMQNPRHLVRRRGQEARLRCSPMKGHSHVYWYRQLPEEGLKFMVYLQKENIIDESGMPKERFSAEFPKEGPSILRIQQVVRGDSAAYFCASSPQGTAYGYTFGSGTRLTVV.

The V call is TRBV5-4, the J call TRBJ1-4, with 7 bases lining up with TRBD1. CDR1 and CDR2 from the germline V gene are SGHNT and YYREEE (reference sequence). Germline trimming cut 2 bases from V and 1 base from J; bases unmatched to any gene: 5. The CDR3 spans 16 residues. The CDR3 nucleotides are TGTGCCAGCAGCTTTTCAGGGGGAAGAACTAATGAAAAACTGTTTTTT. Translating it yields CASSFSGGRTNEKLFF.

The V gene is TRBV28, the J gene TRBJ1-5; weak D call: TRBD1 (5 bases). Germline CDR1 is MDHEN and CDR2 is SYDVKM. Trimming cost V 6 bases and J 7 bases, with 22 bases left between them. CDR3 length equals 16 residues. Here the CDR3 DNA reads TGTGCCAGCAGCTCCGGGCCGGGGGGAGGCCGGCAGCCCCAGCATTTT. This gives the protein CASSSGPGGGRQPQHF.

The chain is built from TRBV5-1 and TRBJ1-2; TRBD1 matches at 8 bases. The V gene's germline CDR1 is SGHRS and CDR2 YFSETQ. J was trimmed by 7 bases and V by 0 bases; bases with no gene match: 8. This CDR3 is 15 amino acids long. In DNA form, the CDR3 reads TGCGCCAGCAGCTTGGCCCCAGGACAGGGCCGTGGCTACACCTTC. Encoded protein: CASSLAPGQGRGYTF.